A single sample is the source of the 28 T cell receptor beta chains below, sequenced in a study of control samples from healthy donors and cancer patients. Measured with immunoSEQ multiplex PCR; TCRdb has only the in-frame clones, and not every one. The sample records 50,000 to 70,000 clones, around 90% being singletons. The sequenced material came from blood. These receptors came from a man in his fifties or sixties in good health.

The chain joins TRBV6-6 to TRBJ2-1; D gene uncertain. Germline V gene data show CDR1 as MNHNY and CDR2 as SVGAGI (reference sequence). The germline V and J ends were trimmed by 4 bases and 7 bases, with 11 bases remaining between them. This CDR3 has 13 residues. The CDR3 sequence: CASSFSLGNEQFF. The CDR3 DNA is TGTGCCAGCAGTTTTAGCTTAGGGAATGAGCAGTTCTTC.

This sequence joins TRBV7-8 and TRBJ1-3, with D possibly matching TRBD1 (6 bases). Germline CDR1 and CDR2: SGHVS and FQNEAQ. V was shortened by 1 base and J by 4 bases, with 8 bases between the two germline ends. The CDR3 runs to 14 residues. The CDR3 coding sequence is TGTGCCAGCAGCTTAGGTGACAGGGGAAACACCATATATTTT. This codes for CASSLGDRGNTIYF.

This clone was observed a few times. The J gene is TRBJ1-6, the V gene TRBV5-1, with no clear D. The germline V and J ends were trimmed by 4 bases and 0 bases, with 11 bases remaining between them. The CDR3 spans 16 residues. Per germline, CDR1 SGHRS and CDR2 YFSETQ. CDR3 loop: CASSLGGNSYNSPLHF. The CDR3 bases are TGCGCCAGCAGCCTGGGTGGGAACTCCTATAATTCACCCCTCCACTTT.

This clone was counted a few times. CDR3 coding DNA: TGTGCCAGCACTTCTCCCCCTGGAAACACCATATATTTT. Encoded protein: CASTSPPGNTIYF. This chain links TRBV6-5 with TRBJ1-3; D remains unclear. Trimming shortened V by 7 bases and J by 2 bases, and 9 bases separated the two germline ends. This CDR3 comprises 13 residues. CDR1 MNHEY and CDR2 SVGAGI come from the germline V gene.

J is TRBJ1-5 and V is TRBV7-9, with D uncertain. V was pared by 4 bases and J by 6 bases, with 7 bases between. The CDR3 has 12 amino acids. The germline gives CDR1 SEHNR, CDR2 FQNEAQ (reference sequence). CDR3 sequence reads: CASSSGFQPQHF. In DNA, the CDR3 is TGTGCCAGCAGCTCGGGGTTTCAGCCCCAGCATTTT.

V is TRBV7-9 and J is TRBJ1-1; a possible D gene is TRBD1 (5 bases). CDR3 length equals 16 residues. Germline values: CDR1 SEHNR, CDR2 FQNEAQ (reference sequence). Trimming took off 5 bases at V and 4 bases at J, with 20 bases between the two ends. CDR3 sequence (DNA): TGTGCCAGCAGCCCCACCACGGGGGAACGGGGCACTGAAGCTTTCTTT. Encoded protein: CASSPTTGERGTEAFF.

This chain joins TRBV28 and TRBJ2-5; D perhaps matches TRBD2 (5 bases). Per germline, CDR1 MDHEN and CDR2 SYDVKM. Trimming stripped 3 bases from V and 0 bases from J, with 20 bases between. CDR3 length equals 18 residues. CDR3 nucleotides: TGTGCCAGCAGTTTCCGGATTGGCGAACGGAGGAACCAAGAGACCCAGTACTTC. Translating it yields CASSFRIGERRNQETQYF.

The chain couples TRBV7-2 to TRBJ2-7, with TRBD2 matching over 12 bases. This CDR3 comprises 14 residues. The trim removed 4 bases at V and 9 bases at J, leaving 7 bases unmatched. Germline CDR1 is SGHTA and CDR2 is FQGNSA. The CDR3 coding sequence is TGTGCCAGCAGCTCTAGCGGGAGGGCCTTAGGGCAGTACTTC. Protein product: CASSSSGRALGQYF.

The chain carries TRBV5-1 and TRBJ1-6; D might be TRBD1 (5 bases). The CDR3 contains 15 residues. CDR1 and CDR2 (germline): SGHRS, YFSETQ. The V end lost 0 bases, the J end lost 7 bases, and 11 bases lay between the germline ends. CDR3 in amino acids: CASSLATGTNSPLHF. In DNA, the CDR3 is TGCGCCAGCAGCTTGGCAACAGGCACCAATTCACCCCTCCACTTT.

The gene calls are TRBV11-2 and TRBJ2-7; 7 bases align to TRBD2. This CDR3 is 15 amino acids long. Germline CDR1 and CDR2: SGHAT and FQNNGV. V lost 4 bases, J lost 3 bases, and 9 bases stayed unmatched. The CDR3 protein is CASSYTGTKNYEQYF. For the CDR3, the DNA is TGTGCCAGCAGCTATACCGGGACTAAGAACTACGAGCAGTACTTC.

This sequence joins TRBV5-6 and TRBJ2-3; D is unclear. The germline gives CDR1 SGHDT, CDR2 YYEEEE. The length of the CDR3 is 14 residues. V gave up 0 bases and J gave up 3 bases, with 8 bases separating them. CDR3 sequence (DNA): TGTGCCAGCAGCTTGGGAGTCGGAACAGATACGCAGTATTTT. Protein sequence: CASSLGVGTDTQYF.

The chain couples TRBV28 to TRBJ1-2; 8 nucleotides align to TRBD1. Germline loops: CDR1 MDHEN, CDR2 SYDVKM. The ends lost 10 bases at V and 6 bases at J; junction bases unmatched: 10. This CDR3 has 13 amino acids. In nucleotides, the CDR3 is TGTGCCATCAATAAGGGACAGGCGGATGGCTACACCTTC. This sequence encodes CAINKGQADGYTF.

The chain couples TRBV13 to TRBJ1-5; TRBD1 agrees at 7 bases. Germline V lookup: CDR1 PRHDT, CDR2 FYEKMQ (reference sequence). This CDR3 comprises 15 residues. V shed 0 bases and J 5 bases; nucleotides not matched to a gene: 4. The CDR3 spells CASSLGQGPHQPQHF. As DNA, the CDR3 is TGTGCCAGCAGCTTAGGACAGGGGCCGCATCAGCCCCAGCATTTT. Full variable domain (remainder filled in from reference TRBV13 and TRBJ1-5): AAGVIQSPRHLIKEKRETATLKCYPIPRHDTVYWYQQGPGQDPQFLISFYEKMQSDKGSIPDRFSAQQFSDYHSELNMSSLELGDSALYFCASSLGQGPHQPQHFGDGTRLSIL.

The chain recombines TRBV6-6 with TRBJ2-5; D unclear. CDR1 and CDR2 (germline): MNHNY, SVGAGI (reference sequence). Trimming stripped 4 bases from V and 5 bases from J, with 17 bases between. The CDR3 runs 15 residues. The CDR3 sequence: CASSFAGPPRETQYF. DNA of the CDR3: TGTGCCAGCAGTTTCGCAGGCCCCCCAAGGGAGACCCAGTACTTC.

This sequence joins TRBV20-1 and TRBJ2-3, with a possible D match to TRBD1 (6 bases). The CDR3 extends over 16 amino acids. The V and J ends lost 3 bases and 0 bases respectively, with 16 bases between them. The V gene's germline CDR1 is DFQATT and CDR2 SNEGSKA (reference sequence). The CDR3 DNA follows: TGCAGTGCTAGTTCAGGTCTTGGACAGAGCACAGATACGCAGTATTTT. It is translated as CSASSGLGQSTDTQYF.

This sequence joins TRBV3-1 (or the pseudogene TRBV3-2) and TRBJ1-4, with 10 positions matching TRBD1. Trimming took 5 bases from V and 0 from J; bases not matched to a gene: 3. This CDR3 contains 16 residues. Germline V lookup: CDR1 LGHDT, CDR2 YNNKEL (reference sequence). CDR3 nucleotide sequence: TGTGCCAGCAGCAGGGACAGGGGAGCAACTAATGAAAAACTGTTTTTT. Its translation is CASSRDRGATNEKLFF.

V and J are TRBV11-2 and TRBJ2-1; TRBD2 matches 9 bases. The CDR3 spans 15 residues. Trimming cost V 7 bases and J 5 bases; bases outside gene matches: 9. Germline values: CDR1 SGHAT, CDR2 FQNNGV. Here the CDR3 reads CASTTPGLANNEQFF. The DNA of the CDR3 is TGTGCCAGCACAACCCCCGGACTAGCGAACAATGAGCAGTTCTTC.

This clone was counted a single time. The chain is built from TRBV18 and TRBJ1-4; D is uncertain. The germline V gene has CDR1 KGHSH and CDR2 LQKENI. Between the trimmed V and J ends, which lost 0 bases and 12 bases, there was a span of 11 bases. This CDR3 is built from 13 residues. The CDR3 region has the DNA TGTGCCAGCTCACCACCGTCCCGTCAGGAACTGTTTTTT. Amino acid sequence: CASSPPSRQELFF. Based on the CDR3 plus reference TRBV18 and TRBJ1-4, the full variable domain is NAGVMQNPRHLVRRRGQEARLRCSPMKGHSHVYWYRQLPEEGLKFMVYLQKENIIDESGMPKERFSAEFPKEGPSILRIQQVVRGDSAAYFCASSPPSRQELFFGSGTQLSVL.

The CDR3 reads CASERDGSETQYF. CDR3 DNA sequence: TGTGCCAGCGAGAGAGACGGAAGCGAGACCCAGTACTTC. V is TRBV9 and J is TRBJ2-5; the D is unclear. Between the trimmed V and J ends, which lost 7 bases and 5 bases, there was a span of 15 bases. In germline, CDR1 is SGDLS, CDR2 YYNGEE. The CDR3 runs 13 residues.

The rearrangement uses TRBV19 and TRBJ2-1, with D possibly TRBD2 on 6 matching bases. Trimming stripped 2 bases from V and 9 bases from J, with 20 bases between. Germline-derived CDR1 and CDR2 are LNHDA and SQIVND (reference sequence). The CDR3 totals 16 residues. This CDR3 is CASSIRGSAYGGEQFF. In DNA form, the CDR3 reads TGTGCCAGTAGTATACGGGGCAGCGCCTACGGGGGTGAGCAGTTCTTC.

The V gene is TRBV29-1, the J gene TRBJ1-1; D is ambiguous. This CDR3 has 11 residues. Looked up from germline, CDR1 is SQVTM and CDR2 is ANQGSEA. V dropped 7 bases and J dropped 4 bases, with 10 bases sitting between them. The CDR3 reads CSAQVSTEAFF. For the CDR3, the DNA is TGCAGCGCCCAGGTTAGCACTGAAGCTTTCTTT.

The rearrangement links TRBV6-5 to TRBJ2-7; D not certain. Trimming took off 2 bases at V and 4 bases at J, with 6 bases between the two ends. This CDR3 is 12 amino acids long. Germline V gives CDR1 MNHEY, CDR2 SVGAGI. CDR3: CASSYMGYEQYF. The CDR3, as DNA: TGTGCCAGCAGTTACATGGGATACGAGCAGTACTTC.

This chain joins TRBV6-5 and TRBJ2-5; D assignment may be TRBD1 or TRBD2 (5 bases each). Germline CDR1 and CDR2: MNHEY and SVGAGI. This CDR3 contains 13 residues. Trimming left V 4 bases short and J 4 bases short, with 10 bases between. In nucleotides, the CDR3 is TGTGCCAGCAGTTCAACTAGGGGAGAGACCCAGTACTTC. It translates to CASSSTRGETQYF.

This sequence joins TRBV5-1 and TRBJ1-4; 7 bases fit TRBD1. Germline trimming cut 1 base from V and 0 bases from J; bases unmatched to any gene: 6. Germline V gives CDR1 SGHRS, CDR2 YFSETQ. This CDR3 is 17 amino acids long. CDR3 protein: CASSLNAGGATNEKLFF. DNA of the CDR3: TGCGCCAGCAGCTTGAACGCAGGGGGGGCAACTAATGAAAAACTGTTTTTT.

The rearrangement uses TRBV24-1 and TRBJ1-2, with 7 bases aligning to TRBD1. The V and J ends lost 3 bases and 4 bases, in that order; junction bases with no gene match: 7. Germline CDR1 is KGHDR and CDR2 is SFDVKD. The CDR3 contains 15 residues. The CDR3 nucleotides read TGTGCCACCAGTGATCCCCTCGACAGGGCCTATGGCTACACCTTC. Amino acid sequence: CATSDPLDRAYGYTF.

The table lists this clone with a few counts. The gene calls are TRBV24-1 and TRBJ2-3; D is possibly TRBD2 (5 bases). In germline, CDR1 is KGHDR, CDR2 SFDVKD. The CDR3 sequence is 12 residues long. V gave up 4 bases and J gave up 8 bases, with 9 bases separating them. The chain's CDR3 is CATSEGRGTQYF. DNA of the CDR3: TGTGCCACCAGTGAAGGTCGGGGTACGCAGTATTTT.

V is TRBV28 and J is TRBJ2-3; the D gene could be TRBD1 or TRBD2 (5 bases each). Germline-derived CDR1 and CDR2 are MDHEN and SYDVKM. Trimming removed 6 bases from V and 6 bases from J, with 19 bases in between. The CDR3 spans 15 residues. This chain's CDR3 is CASRSGTTSTDTQYF. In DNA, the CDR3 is TGTGCCAGCAGGTCAGGGACCACTAGTACGGATACGCAGTATTTT.

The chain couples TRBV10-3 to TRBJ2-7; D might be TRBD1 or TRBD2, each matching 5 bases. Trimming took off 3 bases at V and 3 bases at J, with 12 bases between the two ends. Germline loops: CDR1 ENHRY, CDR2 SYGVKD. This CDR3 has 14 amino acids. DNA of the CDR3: TGTGCCATCAGTGACTTAGGGACCTACTACGAGCAGTACTTC. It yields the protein CAISDLGTYYEQYF.